These T cell receptor beta chains were read from a single sample in a study of blood T cell repertoires in COVID-19. The assay was immunoSEQ multiplex PCR, and TCRdb's table has in-frame clones only and misses some. The data show 65,000 to 95,000 clones, over 75% seen once. Source material: peripheral blood. All receptors derive from a man aged 65 to 85 with active or convalescent COVID-19. Each CDR3 is given with its conserved first and last residue. A D gene is named only where the DNA matches it firmly. Only part of the rows carry a size: once, few, many, or a class if the clone is expanded.

V gene,J gene,D gene,CDR3 length,clone size,CDR3 DNA,CDR3 protein
TRBV19,TRBJ2-2,TRBD1,17,few,TGTGCCAGTAGTATAGTATCGGGACAGGGGAACACCGGGGAGCTGTTTTTT,CASSIVSGQGNTGELFF
TRBV7-9,TRBJ2-7,-,12,-,TGTGCCAGCAGCTTACTTGCCTACGAGCAGTACTTC,CASSLLAYEQYF
TRBV19,TRBJ1-2,TRBD1,15,once,TGTGCCAGTAGTGCCCATCAGACAGGGGGCTATGGCTACACCTTC,CASSAHQTGGYGYTF
TRBV19,TRBJ2-5,-,13,once,TGTGCCAGTAGTGCCCGACAGAAAGAGACCCAGTACTTC,CASSARQKETQYF
TRBV4-2,TRBJ2-7,-,14,-,TGTGCCAGCAGCCAAGATAGGACATCCTACGAGCAGTACTTC,CASSQDRTSYEQYF
TRBV10-2,TRBJ1-2,-,12,once,TGCGCCAGCAGTCCACGCGGGGGCGGCTACACCTTC,CASSPRGGGYTF
TRBV9,TRBJ2-5,TRBD1,14,-,TGTGCCAGCAGCGTAGCCCAGGGGGCAGAGACCCAGTACTTC,CASSVAQGAETQYF
TRBV4-1,TRBJ1-2,TRBD1,15,-,TGCGCCAGCAGCCAGGGGACAGCGAAGAACTATGGCTACACCTTC,CASSQGTAKNYGYTF
TRBV12-2,TRBJ1-1,-,14,-,TGTGCAAGTCGCTTAGTTTTTCGAGGGAGGGAAGCTTTCTTT,CASRLVFRGREAFF
TRBV3-1/TRBV3-2,TRBJ2-5,-,16,-,TGTGCCAGCAGCCTCCGACAGTCTCGCTTGCAAGAGACCCAGTACTTC,CASSLRQSRLQETQYF
TRBV13,TRBJ2-6,-,14,-,TGTGCCAGCTTAGACAGGCTAAGGGCCAACGTCCTGACTTTC,CASLDRLRANVLTF
TRBV19,TRBJ1-2,-,14,-,TGTGCCAGTAGTATTCAGGGTTCAAACTATGGCTACACCTTC,CASSIQGSNYGYTF
TRBV27,TRBJ1-2,-,16,-,TGTGCCAGCAGTTTATCCTGGCTTGGGCAGGCAGACGGCTACACCTTC,CASSLSWLGQADGYTF
TRBV27,TRBJ1-6,-,14,-,TGTGCCAGCAGCCAGGCTGGATTTAATTCACCCCTCCACTTT,CASSQAGFNSPLHF
TRBV4-3,TRBJ1-1,-,15,once,TGCGCCAGCAGCCAAGAGGAGGGAACGAACACTGAAGCTTTCTTT,CASSQEEGTNTEAFF
TRBV4-3,TRBJ2-3,-,17,-,TGCGCCAGCAGCCAAGATCTGACGCGGGGGCCCACAGATACGCAGTATTTT,CASSQDLTRGPTDTQYF
TRBV4-3,TRBJ1-6,-,15,-,TGCGCCAGCAGCCAAGAACCGGCTCAGGGTTCACCCCTCCACTTT,CASSQEPAQGSPLHF
TRBV10-3,TRBJ1-6,-,14,-,TGTGCCATCAGTGAAGTCCAAGGCGGATCACCCCTCCACTTT,CAISEVQGGSPLHF
TRBV30,TRBJ1-2,TRBD1,12,-,TGTGCCTGGAAGGACAGGGGCTATGGCTACACCTTC,CAWKDRGYGYTF
TRBV27,TRBJ1-2,-,15,-,TGTGCCAGCAGTTTATGGCCCGGGAATAACTATGGCTACACCTTC,CASSLWPGNNYGYTF